This TCR beta chain was sequenced during a study of OX40 agonist ivuxolimab in advanced cancers. Across the whole study: In this cohort, patients received ivuxolimab, an agonistic anti-OX40 (CD134) antibody. Antecedent anti-PD-1, anti-PD-L1 or anti-CTLA-4 therapy was permissible, with under 50% having received some.

Libraries were prepared by immunoSEQ multiplex PCR; TCRdb keeps only in-frame clonotypes and omits some of them. The sample carries around 70,000 clones, about 87% recorded once. The sequencing here drew on CD4+ or CD8+ T cells sorted from blood, taken in a trial of the OX40 agonist ivuxolimab. The clonotype comes from an adult with an advanced solid tumor such as melanoma, head and neck, liver or kidney cancer.

CDR3 DNA: TGTGCTAGTGTTCAAAGGGCCTCCCCCCAAGAGACCCAGTACTTC. Its protein product is CASVQRASPQETQYF. J is TRBJ2-5 and V is TRBV12-5; D not certain. The CDR3 loop spans 15 amino acids. Looked up from germline, CDR1 is LGHNT and CDR2 is FRNRAP. V was trimmed by 7 bases and J by 1 base, leaving 16 bases between them.